This paragraph covers one T cell receptor (beta chain) sequence. Its antigen is unidentified. The data were obtained in a study of CD4+ T cells in melanoma. Study results and caveats: A reported correlation linked neoantigen-specific CD4+ T cells to CD8+, macrophage and B cell function.

Using immunoSEQ multiplex PCR, the repertoire was profiled, and TCRdb retains in-frame clones only, with some absent. The sample contains around 15,000 clones, 80% to 85% of which appear only once. The CDR3 runs to 13 residues. V gave up 5 bases and J gave up 5 bases, with 13 bases separating them. Germline V lookup: CDR1 MNHEY, CDR2 SVGAGI. The sequence was obtained from a human donor with melanoma. Material for sequencing was cells from a culture (not recorded whether cultured in vitro). V usage is TRBV6-5 and J usage is TRBJ2-7, with D unresolved. The DNA of the CDR3 is TGTGCCAGCAGTCCCCTGAACAGTGACGAGCAGTACTTC. It codes for CASSPLNSDEQYF.